Listed below are T cell receptor beta chains from one sample, sequenced in a study of T cells in Graves' hyperthyroidism and ophthalmopathy. TCRdb re-analysed the multiplex PCR reads in MiXCR, keeping a single row per CDR3 protein. The table records under 650,000 distinct CDR3 sequences, 15% to 20% of them present only once. Sequencing was performed on blood. The receptors were sampled from a woman in her 30s with Graves' hyperthyroidism. The CDR3 runs from the conserved cysteine through the conserved F or W. A D gene is named only where the DNA matches it firmly. Clone size appears in some rows only: once, few, many, or a class for an expanded clone.

CASRRREDTEAFF | TGTGCCAGCAGACGCAGGGAGGACACTGAAGCTTTCTTT | TRBJ1-1 | TRBV6-1 | many | -
CASSKRQGLNTEAFF | TGTGCCAGCAGCAAGAGACAGGGGTTGAACACTGAAGCTTTCTTT | TRBJ1-1 | TRBV7-9 | few | TRBD1
CASSYHGDYEQYF | TGTGCCAGCAGTTATCACGGCGACTACGAGCAGTACTTC | TRBJ2-7 | TRBV28 | many | -
CASSLGLAGRSSYEQYF | TGTGCCAGCAGCTTAGGACTAGCGGGAAGGAGTTCCTACGAGCAGTACTTC | TRBJ2-7 | TRBV6-2/TRBV6-3 | - | TRBD2
CSASGDYYGYTF | TGCAGTGCTAGTGGGGATTACTATGGCTACACCTTC | TRBJ1-2 | TRBV20-1 | - | -
CASSLWASRHQETQYF | TGTGCCAGCAGCTTATGGGCTAGCAGACACCAAGAGACCCAGTACTTC | TRBJ2-5 | TRBV7-9 | - | -
CSASRGTNTGELFF | TGCAGTGCTAGCCGGGGAACGAACACCGGGGAGCTGTTTTTT | TRBJ2-2 | TRBV20-1 | many | -
CASRNNLAGGEQYF | TGTGCCAGCAGAAACAACCTAGCGGGGGGCGAGCAGTACTTC | TRBJ2-7 | TRBV28 | many | TRBD2
CARPNQHLDRGRETQYF | TGTGCCAGGCCCAATCAACACCTGGACAGGGGGAGGGAGACCCAGTACTTC | TRBJ2-5 | TRBV19 | - | TRBD1
CASSPLSGSWGEQYF | TGTGCCAGCAGTCCACTTAGCGGGAGTTGGGGAGAGCAGTACTTC | TRBJ2-7 | TRBV28 | - | TRBD2
CSVGDGRAYEQYF | TGCAGCGTTGGTGACGGGAGGGCTTACGAGCAGTACTTC | TRBJ2-7 | TRBV29-1 | many | TRBD2
CSVEYSTFTDTQYF | TGCAGCGTTGAATACTCTACTTTCACAGATACGCAGTATTTT | TRBJ2-3 | TRBV29-1 | - | -
CSARNPGQNYEQYF | TGCAGTGCTAGAAACCCGGGACAGAACTACGAGCAGTACTTC | TRBJ2-7 | TRBV20-1 | many | TRBD1
CAWSARLATEETQYF | TGTGCCTGGAGTGCCCGACTAGCTACGGAAGAGACCCAGTACTTC | TRBJ2-5 | TRBV30 | many | TRBD2
CASSQVRQGREKLFF | TGTGCCAGCAGCCAAGTTAGACAGGGACGGGAAAAACTGTTTTTT | TRBJ1-4 | TRBV14 | - | TRBD1
CASRSRSNTGELFF | TGTGCCAGCAGGAGTCGATCGAACACCGGGGAGCTGTTTTTT | TRBJ2-2 | TRBV2 | few | -
CASSQVRASGNNEQFF | TGTGCCAGCAGCCAAGTTAGGGCTAGCGGAAACAATGAGCAGTTCTTC | TRBJ2-1 | TRBV3-1 | many | TRBD2
CASSNPGHTEAFF | TGTGCCAGCAGCAATCCCGGGCACACTGAAGCTTTCTTT | TRBJ1-1 | TRBV3-1 | many | -
CASSEGVGVSYNEQFF | TGTGCCAGCAGTGAAGGGGTGGGAGTTTCCTACAATGAGCAGTTCTTC | TRBJ2-1 | TRBV2 | - | -
CASSLTGPGDEQFF | TGCGCCAGCAGCTTGACAGGGCCTGGGGATGAGCAGTTCTTC | TRBJ2-1 | TRBV5-1 | many | -
CASRRQGGSPLHF | TGTGCCAGCAGGAGACAGGGAGGGTCACCCCTCCACTTT | TRBJ1-6 | TRBV6-1 | few | TRBD1
CASSQPGRNEQFF | TGTGCCAGCAGCCAACCGGGACGCAATGAGCAGTTCTTC | TRBJ2-1 | TRBV3-1 | - | -
CSAHSGRGNEQFF | TGCAGTGCTCATAGCGGGAGGGGCAATGAGCAGTTCTTC | TRBJ2-1 | TRBV20-1 | many | TRBD2
CASSRILDMSTDTQYF | TGTGCCAGCAGCCGAATCCTGGACATGAGCACAGATACGCAGTATTTT | TRBJ2-3 | TRBV11-3 | many | -
CAISEDNRAEAFF | TGTGCCATCAGTGAGGACAACAGGGCTGAAGCTTTCTTT | TRBJ1-1 | TRBV10-3 | - | -
CASSPTGLPSYEQYF | TGTGCCAGCAGCCCCACGGGACTGCCCTCCTACGAGCAGTACTTC | TRBJ2-7 | TRBV3-1 | few | -
CASSALAGGQATQYF | TGTGCCAGCAGCGCTCTAGCGGGAGGCCAGGCTACGCAGTATTTT | TRBJ2-3 | TRBV11-2 | - | TRBD2
CASSFWGDRVNEQFF | TGCGCCAGCAGCTTTTGGGGGGACAGGGTGAATGAGCAGTTCTTC | TRBJ2-1 | TRBV5-1 | few | TRBD1
CASSLLVGQDYGYTF | TGTGCCAGCAGTTTATTGGTAGGACAGGACTATGGCTACACCTTC | TRBJ1-2 | TRBV28 | - | TRBD1
CASSMRTGHETQYF | TGTGCCAGCAGTATGAGGACAGGTCATGAGACCCAGTACTTC | TRBJ2-5 | TRBV28 | few | TRBD1
CASRPSGNANYGYTF | TGTGCCAGCAGACCCTCGGGAAACGCGAACTATGGCTACACCTTC | TRBJ1-2 | TRBV6-1 | - | -
CASSRGLQSTDTQYF | TGTGCCAGCAGCCGGGGACTCCAGAGCACAGATACGCAGTATTTT | TRBJ2-3 | TRBV3-1 | few | -
CASSFTGGTTDTQYF | TGTGCCAGCAGTTTTACGGGCGGGACGACAGATACGCAGTATTTT | TRBJ2-3 | TRBV27 | - | -
CASSEPLRSTQQYF | TGTGCCAGCAGTGAACCCTTGCGTTCTACGCAGCAGTACTTC | TRBJ2-7 | TRBV2 | many | -
CASPTPGGLALREWYNEQFF | TGTGCCAGTCCTACCCCAGGGGGGTTAGCGTTACGGGAGTGGTACAATGAGCAGTTCTTC | TRBJ2-1 | TRBV27 | many | -
CASSEQDRRGEQYF | TGTGCCAGCAGCGAACAAGACAGGCGGGGCGAGCAGTACTTC | TRBJ2-7 | TRBV7-8 | - | -
CASSFLGAKDYEQYF | TGTGCCAGCAGTTTCCTTGGCGCGAAGGACTACGAGCAGTACTTC | TRBJ2-7 | TRBV12-3/TRBV12-4 | many | -
CASSLGRSEQYF | TGTGCCAGCAGCTTGGGTAGGAGCGAGCAGTACTTC | TRBJ2-7 | TRBV5-6 | - | -
CASSYFASDTQYF | TGTGCCAGCAGTTATTTCGCCTCAGATACGCAGTATTTT | TRBJ2-3 | TRBV6-5 | - | -
CASSSLGRNNEQFF | TGTGCCAGCAGCTCTCTAGGACGGAACAATGAGCAGTTCTTC | TRBJ2-1 | TRBV5-6 | few | -
CASYGLAGPRGTDTQYF | TGTGCCAGTTACGGGCTAGCGGGGCCTCGAGGCACAGATACGCAGTATTTT | TRBJ2-3 | TRBV6-2/TRBV6-3 | - | TRBD2